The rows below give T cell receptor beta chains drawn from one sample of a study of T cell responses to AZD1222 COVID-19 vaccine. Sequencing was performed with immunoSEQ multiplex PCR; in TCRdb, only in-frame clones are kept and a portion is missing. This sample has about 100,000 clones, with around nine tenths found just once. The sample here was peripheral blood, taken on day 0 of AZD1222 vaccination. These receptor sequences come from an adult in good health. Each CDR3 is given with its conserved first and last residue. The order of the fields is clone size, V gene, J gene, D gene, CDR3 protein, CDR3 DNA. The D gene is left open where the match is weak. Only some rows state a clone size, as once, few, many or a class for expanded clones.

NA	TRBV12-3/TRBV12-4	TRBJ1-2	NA	CASSLGPGYGYTF	TGTGCCAGCAGTTTAGGGCCGGGCTATGGCTACACCTTC
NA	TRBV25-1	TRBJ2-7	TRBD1	CASGRQGGEQYF	TGTGCCAGCGGAAGACAGGGGGGGGAGCAGTACTTC
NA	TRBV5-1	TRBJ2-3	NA	CASSPENTDTQYF	TGCGCCAGCAGCCCGGAAAACACAGATACGCAGTATTTT
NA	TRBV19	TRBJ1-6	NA	CASSFRDLDSPLHF	TGTGCCAGTAGTTTCCGGGACCTAGATTCACCCCTCCACTTT
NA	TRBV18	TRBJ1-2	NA	CASSPRTVYGYTF	TGTGCCAGCTCACCAAGGACGGTCTATGGCTACACCTTC
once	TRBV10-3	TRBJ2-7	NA	CAISETAGASYEQYF	TGTGCCATCAGTGAGACCGCGGGGGCGAGCTACGAGCAGTACTTC
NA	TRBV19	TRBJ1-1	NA	CASTNGQTNSEAFF	TGTGCCAGTACAAACGGACAGACGAACTCTGAAGCTTTCTTT
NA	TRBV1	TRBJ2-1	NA	CTSSGPSGKGWNEQFF	TGCACCAGCAGCGGGCCTAGCGGCAAGGGTTGGAATGAGCAGTTCTTC
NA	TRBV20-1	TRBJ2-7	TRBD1	CSAPTGEEQYF	TGCAGTGCACCGACAGGGGAAGAGCAGTACTTC
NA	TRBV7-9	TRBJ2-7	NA	CASSLGTGEQYF	TGTGCCAGCAGCCTCGGGACGGGCGAGCAGTACTTC
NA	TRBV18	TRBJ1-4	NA	CASSPSSGEKLFF	TGTGCCAGCTCACCATCTTCGGGTGAAAAACTGTTTTTT
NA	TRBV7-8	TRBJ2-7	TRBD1	CASSRRTGEGEQYF	TGTGCCAGCAGCCGTCGGACAGGGGAAGGGGAGCAGTACTTC